The present entry profiles one T cell receptor beta chain with its context. Its specificity is not known. The sample is drawn from a study of cytomegalovirus exposure and HLA in healthy donors. At the level of the study: The early release's HLA-typed donors yielded approximately 81 million unique TCRs.

As for the donors, each was a healthy bone marrow donor. Trimming left V 3 bases short and J 9 bases short, with 9 bases between. The CDR3 is made up of 12 amino acids. The germline V gene has CDR1 MNHNS and CDR2 SASEGT. Primers for the PCR totalled 60 Vbeta and 13 Jbeta. The repertoire was sequenced with immunoSEQ multiplex PCR; TCRdb's copy has only in-frame clones and lacks some. In total, the table holds under 95,000 clones. Points from the study as a whole: Presence/absence analyses rested on an assumption that sequencing depth was roughly uniform across donors. Only CMV serostatus was available as immune exposure information.

Sequences were obtained from PBMCs. The chain couples TRBV6-1 to TRBJ2-1; D remains unclear. The receptor was derived from a man between 18 and 29 years old in good health and CMV-seropositive. This chain's CDR3 is CASSDRTSEQFF. As DNA, the CDR3 is TGTGCCAGCAGTGACCGCACCAGTGAGCAGTTCTTC.